The sequence of this TCR beta chain was determined in a study of cytomegalovirus exposure and HLA in healthy donors. Whole-study findings and limits: A highly shared variant cluster was judged a likely technical artifact.

Turning to this clone: Its antigen is not identified.

Germline V gene data show CDR1 as MNHEY and CDR2 as SVGAGI. The CDR3 has 14 amino acids. The V gene end was trimmed by 6 bases and the J gene end by 7 bases; junction bases not matched to a gene: 10. These donors counted as nominally healthy when sampled, but unrecorded immune exposures were likely. With 60 Vbeta and 13 Jbeta primers, the PCR was carried out. Method: immunoSEQ multiplex PCR; TCRdb's copy keeps in-frame clones and lacks some. The table has about 250,000 clones, 80% to 95% seen once. Sequencing was carried out using PBMCs. The receptor was isolated from a girl aged 2 to 10 in good health and CMV-seronegative. The V gene is TRBV6-5, the J gene TRBJ2-7, with TRBD1 matching over 9 bases. This CDR3 is CASSSVGQGREQYF. In DNA, the CDR3 is TGTGCCAGCAGCTCGGTAGGACAGGGGAGGGAGCAGTACTTC.